Listed below are T cell receptor beta chains from one sample, sequenced in a study of shared clonotypes between healthy human individuals. This table comes from immunoSEQ multiplex PCR, and its TCRdb copy is limited to in-frame clones, with some not included. The sample holds about 1.9 million clones, just under 95% seen once. Sequencing input: naive CD8+ T cells from PBMCs. Receptor source: a young man in good health. Some clones in this sample may be carry-over from other donors' samples. CDR3s include the opening cysteine and the closing phenylalanine or tryptophan. Fields, in order: J gene, clone size, D gene, V gene, CDR3 DNA, CDR3 protein. The D gene is left open where the match is weak. Clone size, where shown, is once, few, many, or a class for clones that have expanded.

TRBJ2-7,NA,NA,TRBV7-2,TGTGCCAGCAGCCCATCTAGCGCAGAACCTTACGAGCAGTACTTC,CASSPSSAEPYEQYF
TRBJ1-2,NA,TRBD1,TRBV7-6,TGTGCCAGCAGCCCCGGGACAGGGTCGGGCGGCTACACCTTC,CASSPGTGSGGYTF
TRBJ2-7,NA,TRBD2,TRBV19,TGTGCCAGTAGTGCCCTGACTAGCGGGAGCTACGAGCAGTACTTC,CASSALTSGSYEQYF
TRBJ2-5,NA,NA,TRBV9,TGTGCCAGCAGCCTCAGAGGCCAAGGGGGAGAAGAGACCCAGTACTTC,CASSLRGQGGEETQYF
TRBJ1-5,NA,NA,TRBV28,TGTGCCACCTTAACCCAGGGACGCACTCAGCCCCAGCATTTT,CATLTQGRTQPQHF
TRBJ2-7,NA,TRBD2,TRBV28,TGTGCCAGCAGTCCCTCTAGCGGGAGGGTGGCATACGAGCAGTACTTC,CASSPSSGRVAYEQYF
TRBJ1-2,NA,NA,TRBV7-9,TGTGCCAGCAGCCTTGTCACGATCGGGGGAAGGTATGGCTACACCTTC,CASSLVTIGGRYGYTF
TRBJ1-2,NA,NA,TRBV5-8,TGTGCCAGCAGCTTGGAGAGGAAGGGCTACACCTTC,CASSLERKGYTF
TRBJ2-3,NA,TRBD1,TRBV11-2,TGTGCCAGCAGCGGACAGGTTAGCACAGATACGCAGTATTTT,CASSGQVSTDTQYF
TRBJ1-2,few,NA,TRBV29-1,TGCAGCGTCCTCCCCCTGGGGGATGGCTACACCTTC,CSVLPLGDGYTF
TRBJ1-1,NA,NA,TRBV30,TGTGCCTGGGGAAGACACCTGAACACTGAAGCTTTCTTT,CAWGRHLNTEAFF
TRBJ1-2,NA,NA,TRBV28,TGTGCCAGCAGTTCTCCTACAGTATCGGTATCTATTGGCTACACCTTC,CASSSPTVSVSIGYTF
TRBJ2-1,NA,TRBD1,TRBV13,TGTGCCAGCAGCACAGGAAGACACACCGGGACAGGGGACCCCAATGAGCAGTTCTTC,CASSTGRHTGTGDPNEQFF
TRBJ2-1,NA,NA,TRBV4-3,TGCGCCAGCAGCCCAGGTTCTCGCAGGGTATACAATGAGCAGTTCTTC,CASSPGSRRVYNEQFF
TRBJ1-2,NA,NA,TRBV5-1,TGCGCCAGCAGCTCCCGCAGTGAAATAGATGGCTACACCTTC,CASSSRSEIDGYTF
TRBJ1-5,NA,NA,TRBV7-8,TGTGCCAGCAGACCAACCGTAAGCAATCAGCCCCAGCATTTT,CASRPTVSNQPQHF
TRBJ2-5,NA,NA,TRBV7-9,TGTGCCAGCAGCCACGTAGGGGTCCAAGAGACCCAGTACTTC,CASSHVGVQETQYF
TRBJ2-1,NA,NA,TRBV7-2,TGTGCCAGCAGCTTAAATATTGGGGTGGAGCAGTTCTTC,CASSLNIGVEQFF
TRBJ2-1,NA,NA,TRBV27,TGTGCCAGCAGTTCCGGGACCAGAAGGAATGAGCAGTTCTTC,CASSSGTRRNEQFF
TRBJ2-5,NA,NA,TRBV15,TGTGCCACCAGCAGTACCTGGGGGGTACAAGAGACCCAGTACTTC,CATSSTWGVQETQYF
TRBJ2-1,NA,NA,TRBV14,TGTGCCAGCAGCCCCGACACCCTCTACAATGAGCAGTTCTTC,CASSPDTLYNEQFF
TRBJ2-2,NA,NA,TRBV5-6,TGTGCCAGCAGCTTAGAAATTACATCGAACACCGGGGAGCTGTTTTTT,CASSLEITSNTGELFF
TRBJ2-1,NA,NA,TRBV27,TGTGCCAGCAGTCTGGGCGGAGTCTACAATGAGCAGTTCTTC,CASSLGGVYNEQFF
TRBJ2-2,NA,NA,TRBV10-3,TGTGCCATCAGTCCCCCGGTCGGAGGTACCGGGGAGCTGTTTTTT,CAISPPVGGTGELFF
TRBJ2-7,once,NA,TRBV28,TGTGCCAGCACCGAAGAGAAACCCGACAACATCTCCTACGAGCAGTACTTC,CASTEEKPDNISYEQYF
TRBJ2-5,NA,NA,TRBV19,TGTGCCAGTAGTATCGGCGGAGGGCCCTCGGAGACCCAGTACTTC,CASSIGGGPSETQYF
TRBJ2-7,NA,NA,TRBV29-1,TGCAGCGTTGAATACAGGGCGGGCTCCTACGAGCAGTACTTC,CSVEYRAGSYEQYF
TRBJ1-1,NA,NA,TRBV30,TGTGCCTGGAGCGCTTTAAGCATCATGAACACTGAAGCTTTCTTT,CAWSALSIMNTEAFF
TRBJ2-6,NA,NA,TRBV9,TGTGCCAGCAGCGTTTGGGGTATCTCTGGGGCCAACGTCCTGACTTTC,CASSVWGISGANVLTF
TRBJ2-7,NA,NA,TRBV15,TGTGCCACCAGCAGAGCCCTCGGTTACGAGCAGTACTTC,CATSRALGYEQYF
TRBJ1-1,once,NA,TRBV27,TGTGCCAGCATTCCCTTTGGGCAGGGGGAAGCTTTCTTT,CASIPFGQGEAFF
TRBJ2-5,NA,TRBD2,TRBV7-9,TGTGCCAGCAGCACCCGGGGTAGCGGGACACAAGAGACCCAGTACTTC,CASSTRGSGTQETQYF
TRBJ1-1,NA,NA,TRBV27,TGTGCCAGCAGCCCCGGGACACGGAACACTGAAGCTTTCTTT,CASSPGTRNTEAFF
TRBJ2-1,NA,TRBD2,TRBV7-9,TGTGCCAGCAGCGCGACTAGCGGGATCCCCAATGAGCAGTTCTTC,CASSATSGIPNEQFF
TRBJ2-7,NA,TRBD1,TRBV30,TGTGCCTCACACTACCGGGACAGGGGAGCCTACGAGCAGTACTTC,CASHYRDRGAYEQYF
TRBJ1-2,NA,NA,TRBV4-2,TGTGCCAGCAGCCAAGATTTAGGGCCTTCAAATATCAATGGCTACACCTTC,CASSQDLGPSNINGYTF
TRBJ2-7,NA,NA,TRBV19,TGTGCCAGTAGTATTAGAGGGACTCCCTACGAGCAGTACTTC,CASSIRGTPYEQYF
TRBJ2-1,NA,TRBD2,TRBV27,TGTGCCAGCATCCCCTATGCTAGCGGGAGTAATGAGCAGTTCTTC,CASIPYASGSNEQFF
TRBJ1-2,NA,NA,TRBV5-8,TGTGCCAGCAGCTTACAGGTTATCTATGGCTACACCTTC,CASSLQVIYGYTF
TRBJ1-5,NA,TRBD1,TRBV7-9,TGTGCCAGCACCACAGGGGGTAGCAATCAGCCCCAGCATTTT,CASTTGGSNQPQHF
TRBJ2-2,NA,NA,TRBV10-1,TGCGCCAGCAGGGAGAACACCGGGGAGCTGTTTTTT,CASRENTGELFF
TRBJ1-1,NA,NA,TRBV6-4,TGTGCCAGCAGTGACTCGGGGAACACTGAAGCTTTCTTT,CASSDSGNTEAFF
TRBJ2-1,NA,NA,TRBV11-2,TGTGCCAGCAGCTTAGGAGAAGGGGCGGGCCCCTCGGACAATGAGCAGTTCTTC,CASSLGEGAGPSDNEQFF
TRBJ1-2,NA,NA,TRBV19,TGTGCCAGTAGTTTACGACAGGCCAACTATGGCTACACCTTC,CASSLRQANYGYTF
TRBJ1-4,NA,TRBD1,TRBV7-9,TGTGCCAGCAGCCCGGTGGGAGGACAGGGGGAAAAACTGTTTTTT,CASSPVGGQGEKLFF
TRBJ2-5,NA,TRBD1,TRBV7-2,TGTGCCAGCAGCTTGCAACAGGGGGCTAGGGTCCAAGAGACCCAGTACTTC,CASSLQQGARVQETQYF
TRBJ1-1,NA,TRBD1,TRBV28,TGTGCCAGCGTTGGACAGGGGTTGAACACTGAAGCTTTCTTT,CASVGQGLNTEAFF
TRBJ2-1,NA,NA,TRBV13,TGTGCCAGCAGCACCCGGGACTCCTCATGGGATGAGCAGTTCTTC,CASSTRDSSWDEQFF
TRBJ2-1,NA,TRBD2,TRBV5-1,TGCGCCAGCAGCTTGACTCGGCGGGAGGGAGGGTACAATGAGCAGTTCTTC,CASSLTRREGGYNEQFF
TRBJ2-5,NA,NA,TRBV6-5,TGTGCCAGCAGTGGACCTGGGGGGACCCAGTACTTC,CASSGPGGTQYF
TRBJ2-7,NA,NA,TRBV7-9,TGTGCCAGCAGCCCCCCGTCCGGCGAGCAGTACTTC,CASSPPSGEQYF
TRBJ1-1,NA,NA,TRBV19,TGTGCCAGTAAAGGATGGGAAAGGTTGGATGAAGCTTTCTTT,CASKGWERLDEAFF
TRBJ2-1,NA,NA,TRBV7-9,TGTGCCAGCATTTCCCTAGCCCATGAGCAGTTCTTC,CASISLAHEQFF
TRBJ1-1,NA,NA,TRBV27,TGTGCCAGCAGTTTGGGGGGGGGTGGCACTGAAGCTTTCTTT,CASSLGGGGTEAFF
TRBJ1-2,NA,NA,TRBV14,TGTGCCAGCAGCCAAGATATGTTATCCTCCTATGGCTACACCTTC,CASSQDMLSSYGYTF
TRBJ2-1,NA,TRBD1,TRBV7-6,TGTGCCAGCAGCCCCCTTGTCGACAGGGAAACCTACAATGAGCAGTTCTTC,CASSPLVDRETYNEQFF
TRBJ2-7,NA,NA,TRBV21-1,TGTGCCAGCAGCTCAGGGACGGATTCTCGTGAGCAGTACTTC,CASSSGTDSREQYF